This T cell receptor (beta chain) emerged from a study of shared clonotypes between healthy human individuals. Study details: The study drew on two women and a few men aged 18 to 49 as donors. Every donor yielded three CD4 naive, three CD4 memory, two CD8 naive and one CD8 memory plate. General study findings and limits: Naive subsets tended to show greater estimated richness than memory subsets. It was the few donors that limited the genetic and exposure-history diversity represented.

Profiled with immunoSEQ multiplex PCR; TCRdb holds only in-frame clones, not every one. The repertoire includes 2 million to 3 million clones, 90% to 95% of them detected once, and around 0.37% sits in the top ten. This clone was picked up a small number of times. Its antigen is undetermined. The sequencing input was naive CD4+ T cells from PBMCs. The subset is: CD45RA+ positively selected. The receptor's source is a young man in good health. Some clones in this sample may be carry-over from other donors' samples.

The CDR3 spells CASRARTGVGTEAFF. In DNA form, the CDR3 reads TGTGCCAGCAGAGCGAGAACAGGGGTCGGCACTGAAGCTTTCTTT. The gene calls are TRBV2 and TRBJ1-1, with TRBD1 matching 7 bases. With V trimmed by 6 bases and J by 4 bases, 11 bases remained unmatched. This CDR3 contains 15 residues. From germline, CDR1 is SNHLY and CDR2 FYNNEI.